This T cell receptor (beta chain) was found in a study of pediatric ulcerative colitis. Whole-study context: Most patients had pancolitis, and two had left-sided colitis.

There are 17 residues in the CDR3. V was cut by 0 bases and J by 0 bases, with 12 bases left in between. The germline V gene encodes CDR1 SGHDT and CDR2 YYEEEE. Generated by immunoSEQ multiplex PCR, the TCRdb table keeps only in-frame clones and is missing some. The sample holds tens of thousands of clones, roughly 70% seen once. One to two pinch biopsies were taken from the rectum during colonoscopy. The diagnostic colonoscopy in ulcerative colitis patients preceded any immunosuppressive treatment. Remarks on this clone: Its antigen is as yet unknown.

General study results and limits: Acute severe colitis showed lower rectal diversity from clonal expansions. Two rectal CDR3 clonotypes occurred in all ulcerative colitis patients.

This receptor was obtained from a boy between 5 and 17 years old with severe ulcerative colitis. J is TRBJ1-4 and V is TRBV5-6; D possibly corresponds to TRBD1 (5 bases). The sequenced material came from gut tissue. For the CDR3, the DNA is TGTGCCAGCAGCTTGGTGAGGAGGGGAGCAACTAATGAAAAACTGTTTTTT. Amino acid sequence: CASSLVRRGATNEKLFF.